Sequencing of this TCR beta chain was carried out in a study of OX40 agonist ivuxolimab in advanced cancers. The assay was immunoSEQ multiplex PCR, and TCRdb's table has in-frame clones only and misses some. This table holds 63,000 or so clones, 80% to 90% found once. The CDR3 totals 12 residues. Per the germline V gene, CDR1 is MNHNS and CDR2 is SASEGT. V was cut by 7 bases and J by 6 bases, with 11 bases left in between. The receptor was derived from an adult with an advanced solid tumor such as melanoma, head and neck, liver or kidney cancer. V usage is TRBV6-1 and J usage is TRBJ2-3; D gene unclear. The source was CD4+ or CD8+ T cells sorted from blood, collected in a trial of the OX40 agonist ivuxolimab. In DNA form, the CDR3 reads TGTGCCAGCACATCTCCCCCGGATACGCAGTATTTT. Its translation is CASTSPPDTQYF.